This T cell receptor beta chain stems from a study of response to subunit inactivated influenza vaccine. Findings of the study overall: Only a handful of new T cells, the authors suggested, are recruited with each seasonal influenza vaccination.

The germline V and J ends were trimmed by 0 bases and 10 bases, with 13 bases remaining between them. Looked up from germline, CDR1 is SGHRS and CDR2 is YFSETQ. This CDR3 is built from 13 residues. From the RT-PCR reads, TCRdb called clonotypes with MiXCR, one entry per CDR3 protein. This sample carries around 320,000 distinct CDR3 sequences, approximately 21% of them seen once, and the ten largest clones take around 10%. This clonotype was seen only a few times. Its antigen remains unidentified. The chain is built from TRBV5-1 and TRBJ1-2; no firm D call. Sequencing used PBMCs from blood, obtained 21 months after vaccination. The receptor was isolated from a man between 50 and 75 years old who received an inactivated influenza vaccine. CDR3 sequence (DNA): TGCGCCAGCAGCTTGGTGGGTTGGGAGGCCTACACCTTC. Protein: CASSLVGWEAYTF.